These T cell receptor beta chains were read from a single sample in a study of regulatory dendritic cells for organ transplantation. Data came from immunoSEQ multiplex PCR; TCRdb stores just in-frame clones and leaves some out. The sample lists roughly 30,000 clones; around 82% were seen once. Sequencing was performed on naive CD8+ T cells from blood. Receptor source: a human donor in good health. Both conserved end residues are part of each CDR3. D genes are given only for firm matches. A clone size is listed for some rows: how often the clone was seen (once, few, many), or a class if it is expanded.

len	abundance	v_gene	j_gene	d_gene	CDR3aa	CDR3nt
15	-	TRBV27	TRBJ2-1	TRBD2	CASSSGTSGGNEQFF	TGTGCCAGCAGTTCCGGGACTAGCGGGGGCAATGAGCAGTTCTTC
17	-	TRBV19	TRBJ1-3	TRBD1	CASRPQTGEDSGNTIYF	TGTGCCAGTAGACCACAAACAGGGGAGGACTCTGGAAACACCATATATTTT
15	-	TRBV21-1	TRBJ2-1	-	CASSFTRTGGNEQFF	TGTGCCAGCAGCTTCACGAGGACAGGGGGCAATGAGCAGTTCTTC
14	-	TRBV19	TRBJ1-2	TRBD1	CASSIPTGTYGYTF	TGTGCCAGTAGTATCCCGACAGGGACCTATGGCTACACCTTC
15	once	TRBV11-2	TRBJ1-3	-	CASSLSLTGRNTIYF	TGTGCCAGCAGCCTGTCATTGACAGGCAGAAACACCATATATTTT
17	-	TRBV9	TRBJ2-1	TRBD2	CASSSHFSGKAYNEQFF	TGTGCCAGCAGCTCCCACTTTAGCGGGAAAGCCTACAATGAGCAGTTCTTC
15	once	TRBV25-1	TRBJ2-2	TRBD1	CASSEGTGDTGELFF	TGTGCCAGCAGTGAGGGGACAGGAGACACCGGGGAGCTGTTTTTT
14	-	TRBV19	TRBJ1-1	-	CASSIGAENTEAFF	TGTGCCAGTAGTATTGGGGCAGAGAACACTGAAGCTTTCTTT
16	-	TRBV13	TRBJ2-2	-	CASSLYGGANTGELFF	TGTGCCAGCAGCTTATATGGGGGCGCGAACACCGGGGAGCTGTTTTTT
13	-	TRBV19	TRBJ1-6	-	CASSITYNSPLHF	TGTGCCAGTAGTATCACCTATAATTCACCCCTCCACTTT
14	few	TRBV7-9	TRBJ1-2	-	CASSLAEGRYGYTF	TGTGCCAGCAGCCTAGCGGAAGGGAGGTATGGCTACACCTTC
18	-	TRBV10-3	TRBJ1-5	TRBD1	CAISESPGQGVSNQPQHF	TGTGCCATCAGTGAATCCCCGGGACAGGGGGTTTCTAATCAGCCCCAGCATTTT
14	once	TRBV9	TRBJ1-4	-	CASSPQQGDEKLFF	TGTGCCAGCAGCCCCCAACAGGGAGACGAAAAACTGTTTTTT
17	-	TRBV11-2	TRBJ2-3	TRBD2	CASSLAPAGEGTDTQYF	TGTGCCAGCAGCTTAGCCCCAGCGGGGGAGGGCACAGATACGCAGTATTTT
13	-	TRBV19	TRBJ1-1	-	CASSIGVNTEAFF	TGTGCCAGTAGTATAGGAGTGAACACTGAAGCTTTCTTT
15	-	TRBV27	TRBJ1-1	-	CASSLSRTGITEAFF	TGTGCCAGCAGTTTATCTCGAACAGGGATTACTGAAGCTTTCTTT
14	-	TRBV11-3	TRBJ1-1	-	CASSLTSRGTEAFF	TGTGCCAGCAGCTTGACCTCCAGGGGAACTGAAGCTTTCTTT
15	-	TRBV19	TRBJ2-1	TRBD2	CASSPLAGGNNEQFF	TGTGCCAGTAGTCCGCTAGCGGGGGGGAACAATGAGCAGTTCTTC
18	-	TRBV2	TRBJ1-2	-	CARRLPGGDSVLYYGYTF	TGTGCCCGCCGGTTGCCGGGGGGAGATTCAGTCTTGTACTATGGCTACACCTTC
15	-	TRBV2	TRBJ2-1	TRBD2	CASRTSGGAPDEQFF	TGTGCCAGCAGGACTAGCGGGGGGGCCCCGGATGAGCAGTTCTTC
14	-	TRBV5-4	TRBJ1-1	-	CASRWEGRMDEAFF	TGTGCCAGCAGGTGGGAGGGGAGGATGGATGAAGCTTTCTTT
12	-	TRBV19	TRBJ1-2	-	CASSRGGYGYTF	TGTGCCAGTAGCAGGGGCGGGTATGGCTACACCTTC
15	-	TRBV6-6	TRBJ2-5	TRBD2	CASSYPGEGQETQYF	TGTGCCAGCAGTTACCCGGGGGAGGGTCAAGAGACCCAGTACTTC
12	-	TRBV11-2	TRBJ2-4	-	CASTWSKNIQYF	TGTGCCAGCACGTGGAGCAAAAACATTCAGTACTTC
16	-	TRBV5-6	TRBJ2-1	-	CASSLDLGAAYNEQFF	TGTGCCAGCAGCTTGGATCTGGGGGCGGCCTACAATGAGCAGTTCTTC
16	-	TRBV28	TRBJ2-7	-	CASSVLDKVAIYEQYF	TGTGCCAGCAGTGTCCTGGACAAGGTTGCTATTTACGAGCAGTACTTC
15	-	TRBV4-3	TRBJ2-7	TRBD1	CASSQGTGITYEQYF	TGCGCCAGCAGCCAAGGGACAGGGATTACCTACGAGCAGTACTTC
17	-	TRBV4-3	TRBJ1-1	TRBD1	CASSQVYAGTENTEAFF	TGCGCCAGCAGCCAAGTGTACGCCGGGACAGAGAACACTGAAGCTTTCTTT
15	-	TRBV6-5	TRBJ2-7	-	CASSSAHRDWDEQYF	TGTGCCAGCAGTTCAGCTCACAGGGATTGGGACGAGCAGTACTTC
15	-	TRBV5-6	TRBJ1-5	-	CASSMGGFGNQPQHF	TGTGCCAGCAGCATGGGAGGGTTTGGCAATCAGCCCCAGCATTTT
14	-	TRBV27	TRBJ1-1	-	CASSLSTQVTEAFF	TGTGCCAGCAGTTTATCGACACAGGTCACTGAAGCTTTCTTT
12	-	TRBV19	TRBJ1-4	-	CASSIRGRKLFF	TGTGCCAGTAGTATTCGGGGGAGAAAACTGTTTTTT
15	-	TRBV13	TRBJ2-2	-	CASSLSGDPTGELFF	TGTGCCAGCAGCTTATCGGGGGACCCCACCGGGGAGCTGTTTTTT
13	-	TRBV5-1	TRBJ1-1	-	CASSLEGGTEAFF	TGCGCCAGCAGCTTGGAAGGGGGCACTGAAGCTTTCTTT
14	-	TRBV9	TRBJ2-7	TRBD1	CASSVGQGAYEQYF	TGTGCCAGCAGCGTAGGGCAGGGGGCTTACGAGCAGTACTTC
13	-	TRBV7-3	TRBJ2-3	TRBD2	CASSLSGREEQYF	TGTGCCAGCAGCTTAAGTGGACGGGAGGAGCAGTATTTT
15	-	TRBV15	TRBJ1-4	-	CATSRVRRANEKLFF	TGTGCCACCAGCAGGGTGAGACGGGCTAATGAAAAACTGTTTTTT
14	-	TRBV5-1	TRBJ1-1	TRBD1	CASRPDRGDTEAFF	TGCGCCAGCAGACCCGACAGGGGGGACACTGAAGCTTTCTTT
16	-	TRBV13	TRBJ2-2	TRBD2	CASSRPSSGVTGELFF	TGTGCCAGCAGCCGCCCCTCTAGCGGAGTCACCGGGGAGCTGTTTTTT
13	-	TRBV9	TRBJ2-7	-	CASSVGASYEQYF	TGTGCCAGCAGCGTAGGAGCTTCCTACGAGCAGTACTTC
14	-	TRBV6-5	TRBJ2-7	TRBD1	CASSYSDRVREQYF	TGTGCCAGCAGTTACTCCGACAGGGTTCGCGAGCAGTACTTC
14	-	TRBV6-5	TRBJ1-5	-	CASSYSGGNQPQHF	TGTGCCAGCAGTTACTCGGGAGGCAATCAGCCCCAGCATTTT
13	-	TRBV6-5	TRBJ2-3	-	CASSSHSADTQYF	TGTGCCAGCAGTTCCCACTCGGCAGATACGCAGTATTTT
15	-	TRBV5-1	TRBJ2-7	TRBD2	CASSQGLAGAYEQYF	TGCGCCAGCAGCCAGGGACTAGCGGGGGCCTACGAGCAGTACTTC